The 11 T cell receptor beta chains listed next were all sequenced from one sample in a study of human T cells and chemical hapten exposure. TCRdb re-analysed the RACE reads in MiXCR, keeping a single row per CDR3 protein. The repertoire holds 62,000 or so distinct CDR3 sequences, 8% to 13% seen once, with about 2% in the top ten. The time point here: patch test 3, about 24 weeks after DPC sensitization. Noted treatment: therapeutic diphenylcyclopropenone sensitization with weekly scalp DPC. The specimen was whole blood, collected in connection with sensitization to the hapten diphenylcyclopropenone (DPC). The receptors were sampled from a woman aged 25 to 39 with alopecia areata. Some clones in this sample may be carry-over from other donors' samples.

CDR3: CSASLLAGNIQYF. The CDR3 nucleotides read TGCAGTGCTAGTCTCCTAGCCGGTAACATTCAGTACTTC. This chain joins TRBV20-1 and TRBJ2-4; D might be TRBD2 (5 bases). The V end lost 3 bases, the J end lost 7 bases, and 13 bases lay between the germline ends. Germline values: CDR1 DFQATT, CDR2 SNEGSKA (reference sequence). This CDR3 region has 13 residues.

The chain uses TRBV28 and TRBJ1-6; the D gene is possibly TRBD1 (6 bases). V was pared by 4 bases and J by 1 base, with 17 bases between. This CDR3 is 18 amino acids long. Germline assignment: CDR1 MDHEN and CDR2 SYDVKM. The CDR3 DNA reads TGTGCCAGCAGTTCATCCCAAGGGGGGGTGTCCTATAATTCACCCCTCCACTTT. Translating it yields CASSSSQGGVSYNSPLHF.

This clonotype was detected ten times or more. This chain connects TRBV6-5 to TRBJ2-1; possibly TRBD2 for D (6 bases). V dropped 2 bases and J dropped 7 bases, with 9 bases sitting between them. The CDR3 loop spans 13 amino acids. Per germline, CDR1 MNHEY and CDR2 SVGAGI. CDR3 region: CASSYRGGNEQFF. The CDR3 bases are TGTGCCAGCAGTTACCGGGGAGGTAATGAGCAGTTCTTC.

This clonotype was recorded at least ten times. The rearrangement links TRBV7-6 to TRBJ1-1; 9 bases are a match to TRBD1. The germline V gene has CDR1 SGHVS and CDR2 FNYEAQ. The CDR3 is made up of 15 amino acids. V shed 4 bases and J 5 bases; nucleotides not matched to a gene: 8. CDR3 loop: CASSSRQGGRTEAFF. The CDR3 DNA is TGTGCCAGCAGCTCGCGACAGGGGGGTAGGACTGAAGCTTTCTTT.

The CDR3 sequence: CSVGRTNYEQYF. The CDR3 nucleotides are TGCAGCGTTGGTCGGACTAACTACGAGCAGTACTTC. The J gene is TRBJ2-7, the V gene TRBV29-1; a weak D match, TRBD2 (6 bases). The CDR3 runs to 12 residues. Germline CDR1 SQVTM, CDR2 ANQGSEA. V was cut by 4 bases and J by 3 bases, with 10 bases left in between.

The chain carries TRBV12-3 or TRBV12-4 and TRBJ1-1, with a tentative D call TRBD1 (5 bases). CDR3 size: 12 residues. The V gene lost 2 bases and the J gene lost 11 bases, with 12 bases spanning the gap. In nucleotides, the CDR3 is TGTGCCAGCAGTTTATTCGGGACCGCTGCTTTCTTT. Its translation: CASSLFGTAAFF.

This clonotype has just a few counts. CDR3 loop: CASEGRGQGISKNIQYF. CDR3 DNA sequence: TGCGCCAGCGAGGGGAGGGGACAGGGGATCTCCAAAAACATTCAGTACTTC. The chain has TRBV5-1 and TRBJ2-4; TRBD1 agrees at 10 bases. Germline V gives CDR1 SGHRS, CDR2 YFSETQ. Trimming cost V 7 bases and J 2 bases; bases outside gene matches: 12. The CDR3 covers 17 residues.

The chain is built from TRBV6-1 and TRBJ2-7; TRBD1 agrees at 7 bases. This CDR3 spans 13 amino acids. Germline lookup yields CDR1 MNHNS and CDR2 SASEGT. Trimming took 2 bases from V and 9 from J; bases not matched to a gene: 7. CDR3 DNA sequence: TGTGCCAGCAGTGAAAGGACAGGTGCTGGGCAGTACTTC. Translated, it gives CASSERTGAGQYF.

The genes are TRBV6-2 or TRBV6-3 and TRBJ1-2; D is possibly TRBD1 (5 bases). The length of the CDR3 is 15 residues. Germline V lookup: CDR1 MNHEY, CDR2 SVGEGT. V lost 0 bases and J 4 bases, leaving 12 bases between the germline ends. DNA of the CDR3: TGTGCCAGCAGTTACTCGAAGGGACCCCGCTATGGCTACACCTTC. This codes for CASSYSKGPRYGYTF.

This clonotype was observed a few times. The chain employs TRBV29-1 and TRBJ2-7; 11 bases line up with TRBD2. V gave up 5 bases and J gave up 0 bases; unmatched junction bases: 6. CDR3 length: 15 amino acids. The germline gives CDR1 SQVTM, CDR2 ANQGSEA. The DNA for the CDR3 is TGCAGCGTTTCCGCACTAGCGGGAGCCTCCTACGAGCAGTACTTC. It is translated as CSVSALAGASYEQYF.

This clonotype was observed a handful of times. The chain combines TRBV2 with TRBJ2-1; the match to TRBD2 covers 12 bases. The V segment lost 2 bases and the J segment 6 bases; nucleotides outside the gene matches: 2. This CDR3 is built from 15 residues. Germline V gene sequence: CDR1 SNHLY, CDR2 FYNNEI. The CDR3 region has the DNA TGTGCCAGCAGTGAATCACTAGCGGGAGGCAATGAGCAGTTCTTC. Translated, it gives CASSESLAGGNEQFF.